This TCR beta chain stems from a study of blood T cell repertoires in COVID-19. Study-level background: Donors in the United States, Italy and Spain gave samples during acute or convalescent COVID-19. PBMCs, B-cell-depleted T cells, or T cells provided the cDNA or gDNA that made up the material.

Trimming left V 6 bases short and J 0 bases short, with 8 bases between. The CDR3 runs 13 residues. The authors' processing: Amplification of reference gene primers provided the estimated nucleated cell counts. Clones were read by immunoSEQ multiplex PCR, and TCRdb kept only the in-frame ones, dropping some. V and J calls and clone size are those listed in that table; D and trimming were worked out from the DNA. The sample holds about 44,000 clones, roughly 87% seen once. The V call is TRBV12-3 or TRBV12-4, the J call TRBJ1-1; TRBD1 might be the D (5 bases). Sequences were obtained from peripheral blood. The clonotype was recovered from a woman at least 80 years old in a cohort sampled during active or convalescent COVID-19. This CDR3 reads CASSRQMNTEAFF. The DNA of the CDR3 is TGTGCCAGCAGCCGACAGATGAACACTGAAGCTTTCTTT.